This passage covers 23 T cell receptor beta chains from one sample sequenced in a study of shared clonotypes between healthy human individuals. Naive CD8 isolation took CD45RO-negative cells positively selected for CCR7 and excluded terminally differentiated effector memory CD45RA+ cells. Measured with immunoSEQ multiplex PCR; TCRdb has only the in-frame clones, and not every one. Altogether about 2 million clones are present, about 94% being singletons, with the ten largest covering roughly 1%. Specimen: naive CD8+ T cells sorted from blood. The receptor source for this set is a young man in good health.

V and J are TRBV30 and TRBJ1-4, with TRBD1 as a possible D gene (6 bases). Trimming took 1 base from V and 4 from J, leaving 22 bases between them. This CDR3 has 18 amino acids. Germline V gives CDR1 GTSNPN, CDR2 SVGIG (reference sequence). Written as DNA, the CDR3 is TGTGCCTGGAGTGGGGGCGGGAGACAGGCGGAATATAATGAAAAACTGTTTTTT. This codes for CAWSGGGRQAEYNEKLFF.

V is TRBV30 and J is TRBJ1-3; D ambiguous. V lost 3 bases to trimming and J lost 0 bases, with 12 bases between them. CDR1 is GTSNPN, CDR2 SVGIG, per germline (reference sequence). There are 15 residues in the CDR3. CDR3 bases: TGTGCCTGGAGATTGCGTGGGTACTCTGGAAACACCATATATTTT. This translates into CAWRLRGYSGNTIYF.

V usage is TRBV7-9 and J usage is TRBJ2-3, with TRBD1 as a possible D gene (6 bases). This CDR3 contains 16 residues. The V gene's germline CDR1 is SEHNR and CDR2 FQNEAQ (reference sequence). V was cut by 0 bases and J by 5 bases, with 15 bases left in between. The CDR3 loop is CASSLAFGTSEDTQYF. The CDR3 DNA reads as TGTGCCAGCAGCTTAGCTTTCGGGACATCCGAAGATACGCAGTATTTT.

The rearrangement uses TRBV28 and TRBJ2-7; D uncertain. Trimming pared 3 bases from V and 3 bases from J, leaving 15 bases between. The CDR3 loop spans 15 amino acids. The V gene's germline CDR1 is MDHEN and CDR2 SYDVKM. In DNA form, the CDR3 reads TGTGCCAGCAGTTTTGTTAGGGAATCATTCTACGAGCAGTACTTC. Translated: CASSFVRESFYEQYF. The complete variable domain, with remaining parts taken from reference TRBV28 and TRBJ2-7, reads DVKVTQSSRYLVKRTGEKVFLECVQDMDHENMFWYRQDPGLGLRLIYFSYDVKMKEKGDIPEGYSVSREKKERFSLILESASTNQTSMYLCASSFVRESFYEQYFGPGTRLTVT.

This sequence joins TRBV13 and TRBJ1-1; 8 positions match TRBD1. V gave up 4 bases and J gave up 8 bases; unmatched junction bases: 9. Germline V gene sequence: CDR1 PRHDT, CDR2 FYEKMQ (reference sequence). The CDR3 is 14 residues long. In DNA form, the CDR3 reads TGTGCCAGCAGCTATGACAGGGGTCCGAGGGAAGCTTTCTTT. Its translation is CASSYDRGPREAFF.

This clone was detected once. The chain recombines TRBV9 with TRBJ2-7; 8 positions agree with TRBD2. Germline lookup yields CDR1 SGDLS and CDR2 YYNGEE. This CDR3 is 13 amino acids long. Trimming took 3 bases from V and 4 from J; bases not matched to a gene: 3. The CDR3 here is CASSGLAGYEQYF. CDR3 DNA sequence: TGTGCCAGCAGCGGGTTAGCGGGGTACGAGCAGTACTTC.

The J gene is TRBJ2-7, the V gene TRBV7-9; 9 positions match TRBD1. This CDR3 is 17 amino acids long. From germline, CDR1 is SEHNR and CDR2 FQNEAQ (reference sequence). V shed 5 bases and J 5 bases; nucleotides not matched to a gene: 16. CDR3 loop: CASSPPRGTGITNEQYF. The CDR3 coding sequence is TGTGCCAGCAGCCCCCCGAGGGGGACAGGGATAACTAACGAGCAGTACTTC.

The chain uses TRBV9 and TRBJ1-1, with 10 bases lining up with TRBD1. The CDR3 has 15 residues. The V gene's germline CDR1 is SGDLS and CDR2 YYNGEE. Trimming took 4 bases from V and 3 from J; bases not matched to a gene: 6. The CDR3 protein is CASSPGDRGYTEAFF. The CDR3 DNA reads TGTGCCAGCAGCCCGGGGGACAGGGGATACACTGAAGCTTTCTTT.

The chain is built from TRBV27 and TRBJ2-7, with D perhaps TRBD2 (5 bases). V gave up 6 bases and J gave up 0 bases, with 9 bases separating them. The CDR3 sequence is 13 residues long. Per the germline V gene, CDR1 is MNHEY and CDR2 is SMNVEV (reference sequence). As DNA, the CDR3 is TGTGCCAGCAGATACGGGGACTCCTACGAGCAGTACTTC. It yields the protein CASRYGDSYEQYF.

J is TRBJ2-2 and V is TRBV4-1; TRBD2 matches 11 bases. V gave up 4 bases and J gave up 5 bases; unmatched junction bases: 0. CDR3 length: 14 amino acids. The germline CDR1 and CDR2 sequences are MGHRA and YSYEKL. The CDR3 DNA follows: TGCGCCAGCAGCCCTAGCGGGAGGACCGGGGAGCTGTTTTTT. Residues: CASSPSGRTGELFF.

The genes are TRBV7-9 and TRBJ1-4; D uncertain. V was cut by 1 base and J by 5 bases, with 17 bases left in between. Germline V gene data show CDR1 as SEHNR and CDR2 as FQNEAQ (reference sequence). CDR3 size: 17 residues. For the CDR3, the DNA is TGTGCCAGCAGCTTAGACGAGTGGCAGGTTGGGAATGAAAAACTGTTTTTT. Translated, it gives CASSLDEWQVGNEKLFF.

The DNA for the CDR3 is TGTGCCAGCAGTGAATGGGTCGGAACCTCCTACGAGCAGTACTTC. This translates into CASSEWVGTSYEQYF. This sequence joins TRBV6-1 and TRBJ2-7; D not resolved. The V and J ends lost 2 bases and 0 bases respectively, with 11 bases between them. Germline CDR1 MNHNS, CDR2 SASEGT. CDR3 length equals 15 residues.

About this clone itself: Other DNA sequences of this sample code for an identical CDR3. V is TRBV4-3 and J is TRBJ2-7, with TRBD2 matching over 14 bases. The junction had 1 base not matched to a gene; V was cut back by 3 bases and J by 3 bases. Germline V gene sequence: CDR1 LGHNA, CDR2 YSLEER. This CDR3 is 15 amino acids long. In nucleotides, the CDR3 is TGCGCCAGCAGCCACGGGACTAGCGGGAGCTACGAGCAGTACTTC. This encodes CASSHGTSGSYEQYF.

V usage is TRBV13 and J usage is TRBJ2-1; 11 bases agree with TRBD2. This CDR3 comprises 15 residues. Germline CDR1 PRHDT, CDR2 FYEKMQ (reference sequence). Trimming at V came to 4 bases and at J to 4 bases, leaving 3 bases not matched to a gene. CDR3: CASSSSSGRYNEQFF. The CDR3 DNA reads as TGTGCCAGCAGCTCATCTAGCGGGAGGTACAATGAGCAGTTCTTC.

The chain carries TRBV10-3 and TRBJ1-2, with a possible D match to TRBD1 (6 bases). The CDR3 is made up of 13 amino acids. Trimming pared 3 bases from V and 4 bases from J, leaving 9 bases between. The germline V gene encodes CDR1 ENHRY and CDR2 SYGVKD. This chain's CDR3 is CAISDRGRYGYTF. In DNA, the CDR3 is TGTGCCATCAGTGACAGGGGTCGCTATGGCTACACCTTC.

About this clone itself: Different DNA sequences within this sample yield the same CDR3. The rearrangement uses TRBV6-5 and TRBJ2-7; TRBD2 agrees at 11 bases. The CDR3 is 15 residues long. Germline CDR1 is MNHEY and CDR2 is SVGAGI. J lost 2 bases, V lost 3 bases, and 3 bases had no gene match. This CDR3 is CASSYSTSGTYEQYF. CDR3 coding DNA: TGTGCCAGCAGTTATTCGACTAGCGGGACCTACGAGCAGTACTTC.

This clone was seen just once. CDR3 loop: CASSEAAAGTGELFF. The CDR3 DNA reads TGTGCCAGCAGTGAAGCGGCCGCGGGGACCGGGGAGCTGTTTTTT. The chain links TRBV25-1 to TRBJ2-2, with D maybe TRBD2 (6 bases). V was cut by 2 bases and J by 5 bases, with 12 bases left in between. The CDR3 loop spans 15 amino acids. The germline CDR1 and CDR2 sequences are MGHDK and SYGVNS.

This sequence joins TRBV19 and TRBJ1-5, with D perhaps TRBD1 (5 bases). Germline V gene sequence: CDR1 LNHDA, CDR2 SQIVND (reference sequence). V shed 1 base and J shed 6 bases, with 10 bases lying between them. There are 14 residues in the CDR3. The CDR3 reads CASSIVGVAQPQHF. The CDR3 DNA reads as TGTGCCAGTAGTATAGTGGGGGTGGCTCAGCCCCAGCATTTT.

The V call is TRBV4-3, the J call TRBJ2-2, with D maybe TRBD1 (7 bases). Germline CDR1 reads LGHNA; CDR2 reads YSLEER. The CDR3 length is 17 residues. With 4 bases removed from V and 4 bases from J, the gap between germline ends came to 19 bases. CDR3 sequence: CASSPYGGTEGTGELFF. CDR3 DNA: TGCGCCAGCAGCCCCTATGGGGGGACAGAAGGCACCGGGGAGCTGTTTTTT.

The chain joins TRBV19 to TRBJ2-7; the D gene could be TRBD1 or TRBD2 (5 bases each). Trimming removed 3 bases from V and 1 base from J, with 10 bases in between. CDR1 LNHDA and CDR2 SQIVND come from the germline V gene (reference sequence). The CDR3 sequence is 14 residues long. The CDR3 here is CASSMGDESYEQYF. The DNA for the CDR3 is TGTGCCAGTAGTATGGGGGACGAATCCTACGAGCAGTACTTC. Supplemented by reference TRBV19 and TRBJ2-7, the full variable domain reads DGGITQSPKYLFRKEGQNVTLSCEQNLNHDAMYWYRQDPGQGLRLIYYSQIVNDFQKGDIAEGYSVSREKKESFPLTVTSAQKNPTAFYLCASSMGDESYEQYFGPGTRLTVT.

The CDR3 sequence is CASSSNRQGALNTEAFF. In DNA form, the CDR3 reads TGTGCCAGCAGCTCCAACAGACAGGGGGCCTTGAACACTGAAGCTTTCTTT. J is TRBJ1-1 and V is TRBV7-9; 10 nucleotides align to TRBD1. The CDR3 totals 17 residues. Germline V gene sequence: CDR1 SEHNR, CDR2 FQNEAQ (reference sequence). Unmatched junction bases numbered 8, after V lost 4 bases and J lost 0 bases.

As for this clone: The identical CDR3 is also encoded by other nucleotide sequences in the sample. V and J are TRBV7-9 and TRBJ1-1, with 10 bases aligning to TRBD1. J lost 4 bases, V lost 1 base, and 3 bases had no gene match. CDR1 is SEHNR and CDR2 is FQNEAQ in the germline V gene (reference sequence). The CDR3 has 15 residues. Here the CDR3 reads CASSLGDRGVTEAFF. Written as DNA, the CDR3 is TGTGCCAGCAGCTTAGGGGACAGGGGTGTCACTGAAGCTTTCTTT.

The chain carries TRBV7-9 and TRBJ2-1, with 15 bases fitting TRBD2. The CDR3 contains 15 residues. The germline V gene encodes CDR1 SEHNR and CDR2 FQNEAQ (reference sequence). The V gene end was trimmed by 5 bases and the J gene end by 10 bases; junction bases not matched to a gene: 6. The CDR3: CASSLGLAGGLEQFF. The CDR3 coding sequence is TGTGCCAGCAGCCTCGGACTAGCGGGAGGGCTAGAGCAGTTCTTC.